The 27 T cell receptor beta chains presented below share a single source sample, sequenced in a study of blood T cell repertoires in COVID-19. Libraries were prepared by immunoSEQ multiplex PCR; TCRdb keeps only in-frame clonotypes and omits some of them. Altogether 250,000 to 300,000 clones are present, approximately 87% being singletons, with the ten largest covering 4.6%. The sequencing sample was made of peripheral blood. Source of these receptors: a man in his sixties who had recovered from COVID-19.

The chain uses TRBV18 and TRBJ1-1; D not certain. Germline V gives CDR1 KGHSH, CDR2 LQKENI. The germline V and J ends were trimmed by 3 bases and 5 bases, with 16 bases remaining between them. The length of the CDR3 is 15 residues. CDR3 loop: CASSPAKSSTTEAFF. CDR3 nucleotide sequence: TGTGCCAGCTCACCCGCAAAGAGTAGCACGACTGAAGCTTTCTTT.

This clone was counted only a few times. V gene TRBV10-1 combines with J gene TRBJ1-2, with TRBD1 identical over 11 bases. CDR1 and CDR2 from the germline V gene are WNHNN and SYGVQD (reference sequence). CDR3 length: 14 amino acids. V shed 6 bases and J 3 bases; nucleotides not matched to a gene: 3. CDR3 sequence reads: CASRDRGQDYGYTF. For the CDR3, the DNA is TGCGCCAGCAGGGACAGGGGGCAAGACTATGGCTACACCTTC.

The chain employs TRBV5-5 and TRBJ1-1, with 7 bases that match TRBD1. The CDR3 is made up of 14 amino acids. The germline V gene has CDR1 SGHKS and CDR2 YYEKEE (reference sequence). V trimming: 7 bases; J trimming: 5 bases; junction bases outside the gene matches: 11. The CDR3, as DNA: TGTGCCAGCCACCGGGACAGTGGGCGAACTGAAGCTTTCTTT. Translating gives CASHRDSGRTEAFF.

This chain connects TRBV4-1 to TRBJ2-3; possible D gene TRBD1, 7 bases. Germline V lookup: CDR1 MGHRA, CDR2 YSYEKL. The V end lost 4 bases, the J end lost 0 bases, and 26 bases lay between the germline ends. This CDR3 has 20 residues. The CDR3 DNA follows: TGCGCCAGCAGCCGGACGGGGGCGGAACGACAGGGTTGGAGCACAGATACGCAGTATTTT. Encoded protein: CASSRTGAERQGWSTDTQYF.

The V and J genes are TRBV25-1 and TRBJ2-5; D is undetermined. The CDR3 is made up of 13 amino acids. The germline gives CDR1 MGHDK, CDR2 SYGVNS. V was trimmed by 3 bases and J by 5 bases, leaving 10 bases between them. As DNA, the CDR3 is TGTGCCAGCAGTGAGGTAGTTGAGGAGACCCAGTACTTC. This translates into CASSEVVEETQYF.

The chain uses TRBV5-1 and TRBJ2-5; perhaps TRBD1 as D (5 bases). The V gene lost 0 bases and the J gene lost 5 bases, with 17 bases spanning the gap. The CDR3 is 16 residues long. Germline CDR1 reads SGHRS; CDR2 reads YFSETQ. CDR3 DNA: TGCGCCAGCAGCTTGGAGGGGTCCACCAGGGCGGAGACCCAGTACTTC. It yields the protein CASSLEGSTRAETQYF. The full variable domain, its missing parts supplied by reference TRBV5-1 and TRBJ2-5, is KAGVTQTPRYLIKTRGQQVTLSCSPISGHRSVSWYQQTPGQGLQFLFEYFSETQRNKGNFPGRFSGRQFSNSRSEMNVSTLELGDSALYLCASSLEGSTRAETQYFGPGTRLLVL.

This clone was found once. The chain uses TRBV6-5 and TRBJ1-5; maybe TRBD1 (6 bases). Per germline, CDR1 MNHEY and CDR2 SVGAGI. CDR3 size: 15 residues. Between the trimmed V and J ends, which lost 6 bases and 4 bases, there was a span of 16 bases. The CDR3: CASRGTLTKNQPQHF. CDR3 in DNA: TGTGCCAGCAGGGGGACACTCACAAAAAATCAGCCCCAGCATTTT.

This clone has only one observation. J is TRBJ2-1 and V is TRBV2; a weak D match, TRBD1 (6 bases). Deletions cut 5 bases from V and 8 bases from J, with 10 bases between. This CDR3 comprises 12 residues. Germline CDR1 SNHLY, CDR2 FYNNEI. CDR3 sequence: CASSTQGYEQFF. As DNA, the CDR3 is TGTGCCAGCAGTACTCAGGGGTATGAGCAGTTCTTC.

The chain carries TRBV9 and TRBJ2-2; unclear D gene. The V gene's germline CDR1 is SGDLS and CDR2 YYNGEE. The V end lost 1 base, the J end lost 6 bases, and 7 bases lay between the germline ends. This CDR3 spans 13 amino acids. Here the CDR3 DNA reads TGTGCCAGCAGCGTACTTTCTCCCGGGGAGCTGTTTTTT. Its translation: CASSVLSPGELFF. Together with reference TRBV9 and TRBJ2-2, the CDR3 gives the full variable domain: DSGVTQTPKHLITATGQRVTLRCSPRSGDLSVYWYQQSLDQGLQFLIQYYNGEERAKGNILERFSAQQFPDLHSELNLSSLELGDSALYFCASSVLSPGELFFGEGSRLTVL.

The CDR3 loop reads CASSQDILAVEQYF. The CDR3 coding sequence is TGTGCCAGCAGCCAAGATATCCTAGCGGTCGAGCAGTACTTC. V is TRBV3-1 (or the pseudogene TRBV3-2) and J is TRBJ2-7, with 7 nucleotides matching TRBD2. Germline V gene data show CDR1 as LGHDT and CDR2 as YNNKEL (reference sequence). The CDR3 is 14 residues long. After removal of 0 bases from V and 6 bases from J, the junction contained 5 bases not matched to a gene.

The rearrangement links TRBV19 to TRBJ1-5; D possibly corresponds to TRBD1 (6 bases). Germline CDR1 is LNHDA and CDR2 is SQIVND (reference sequence). With 0 bases removed from V and 3 bases from J, the gap between germline ends came to 12 bases. CDR3 length: 16 amino acids. The CDR3 nucleotides are TGTGCCAGTAGTATAGAGGGGGCAGGTAACAATCAGCCCCAGCATTTT. This translates into CASSIEGAGNNQPQHF.

The chain recombines TRBV6-5 with TRBJ1-1; TRBD1 might be the D (6 bases). V lost 0 bases, J lost 0 bases, and 11 bases lay in between. The length of the CDR3 is 16 residues. CDR1 is MNHEY and CDR2 is SVGAGI in the germline V gene. In DNA form, the CDR3 reads TGTGCCAGCAGTTACTCCCGGACAGTAATGAACACTGAAGCTTTCTTT. Protein product: CASSYSRTVMNTEAFF.

This chain links TRBV28 with TRBJ2-5; TRBD2 is a possible D gene (5 bases). This CDR3 comprises 14 residues. The V end was cut by 5 bases, the J end by 0 bases, with 10 bases between. Germline lookup yields CDR1 MDHEN and CDR2 SYDVKM. The DNA for the CDR3 is TGTGCCAGCAGTCCCGTCGGGAACCAAGAGACCCAGTACTTC. This encodes CASSPVGNQETQYF.

This CDR3 reads CASSLGASGTAGELFF. The DNA for the CDR3 is TGCGCCAGCAGCTTGGGGGCTAGCGGGACGGCCGGGGAGCTGTTTTTT. The rearrangement joins TRBV5-1 to TRBJ2-2; 9 positions match TRBD2. The CDR3 spans 16 residues. The germline CDR1 and CDR2 sequences are SGHRS and YFSETQ. Trimming at V came to 0 bases and at J to 6 bases, leaving 6 bases not matched to a gene.

The chain links TRBV5-4 to TRBJ2-7, with TRBD1 identical over 9 bases. The J segment lost 0 bases and the V segment lost 5 bases, leaving 9 bases of the junction unmatched. The CDR3 is made up of 16 amino acids. CDR1 is SGHNT and CDR2 is YYREEE in the germline V gene (reference sequence). The CDR3 loop is CASRGPRGQGSYEQYF. The DNA of the CDR3 is TGTGCCAGCAGGGGCCCTCGGGGACAGGGCTCCTACGAGCAGTACTTC.

The chain links TRBV25-1 to TRBJ1-2; 7 bases map to TRBD1. V lost 3 bases to trimming and J lost 4 bases; unmatched junction nucleotides: 2. Looked up from germline, CDR1 is MGHDK and CDR2 is SYGVNS. There are 13 residues in the CDR3. The CDR3: CASSETGTYGYTF. The CDR3 DNA is TGTGCCAGCAGTGAGACAGGGACCTATGGCTACACCTTC.

The chain employs TRBV5-1 and TRBJ1-1; D remains unclear. There are 18 residues in the CDR3. Between the trimmed V and J ends, which lost 0 bases and 5 bases, there was a span of 23 bases. Germline assignment: CDR1 SGHRS and CDR2 YFSETQ. The CDR3, as DNA: TGCGCCAGCAGCTTGGAAGATCATTCTGTGGGAGTAAGTACTGAAGCTTTCTTT. Amino acids: CASSLEDHSVGVSTEAFF.

The chain combines TRBV29-1 with TRBJ2-5; TRBD2 matches at 14 bases. The CDR3 covers 20 residues. After removal of 3 bases from V and 1 base from J, the junction contained 16 bases not matched to a gene. Germline values: CDR1 SQVTM, CDR2 ANQGSEA. The CDR3 spells CSVERGRTSGGNPPQETQYF. Written as DNA, the CDR3 is TGCAGCGTTGAGAGGGGGCGGACTAGCGGGGGGAATCCCCCCCAAGAGACCCAGTACTTC.

The gene calls are TRBV5-1 and TRBJ2-2, with no clear D. The V end lost 3 bases, the J end lost 2 bases, and 14 bases lay between the germline ends. The germline V gene has CDR1 SGHRS and CDR2 YFSETQ. The CDR3 sequence is 16 residues long. The CDR3 nucleotides are TGCGCCAGCAGCTCACGAGGTAATCGCAACACCGGGGAGCTGTTTTTT. Amino acids: CASSSRGNRNTGELFF.

The V and J genes are TRBV19 and TRBJ2-5; 10 bases fit TRBD1. J gave up 6 bases and V 4 bases, and 5 bases lay outside the gene matches. The CDR3 length is 14 residues. Germline CDR1 reads LNHDA; CDR2 reads SQIVND (reference sequence). The CDR3 DNA reads as TGTGCCAGTAGTAAGACAGGGGGCGGAAAGACCCAGTACTTC. Translation: CASSKTGGGKTQYF.

V usage is TRBV28 and J usage is TRBJ2-7, with a tentative D call TRBD1 (6 bases). CDR1 and CDR2 (germline): MDHEN, SYDVKM. The germline V and J ends were trimmed by 6 bases and 6 bases, with 18 bases remaining between them. This CDR3 contains 14 residues. The CDR3 region is CASRGTGPLGEQYF. The CDR3 nucleotides are TGTGCCAGCAGGGGTACAGGGCCCCTCGGCGAGCAGTACTTC.

This sequence joins TRBV5-1 and TRBJ1-2; D is ambiguous. In germline, CDR1 is SGHRS, CDR2 YFSETQ. The CDR3 spans 14 residues. With 3 bases removed from V and 7 bases from J, the gap between germline ends came to 16 bases. CDR3 amino acids: CASSSGLIRGGYTF. CDR3 nucleotide sequence: TGCGCCAGCAGCTCAGGACTGATCCGTGGTGGCTACACCTTC.

Here the CDR3 DNA reads TGTGCCAGCAGCCTGGGACTTATTCAATCGGAGACCCAGTACTTC. Translating it yields CASSLGLIQSETQYF. The rearrangement uses TRBV7-9 and TRBJ2-5; weak D call: TRBD2 (6 bases). V was pared by 5 bases and J by 5 bases, with 18 bases between. Germline V gives CDR1 SEHNR, CDR2 FQNEAQ (reference sequence). CDR3 size: 15 residues.

The chain recombines TRBV5-1 with TRBJ1-1; 7 nucleotides line up with TRBD1. The germline CDR1 and CDR2 sequences are SGHRS and YFSETQ. This CDR3 is 15 amino acids long. V shed 4 bases, J shed 2 bases, and the junction held 8 bases outside the gene matches. CDR3 in DNA: TGCGCCAGCAGCCCGGACGACAGGGTTAACACTGAAGCTTTCTTT. Protein: CASSPDDRVNTEAFF.

CDR3 in DNA: TGCGCCAGCAGCTTGGCCGGGACTAGCGGGGGGGCGTCTGAGACCCAGTACTTC. This sequence encodes CASSLAGTSGGASETQYF. The rearrangement uses TRBV5-1 and TRBJ2-5, with 16 bases fitting TRBD2. V lost 0 bases to trimming and J lost 5 bases; unmatched junction nucleotides: 7. The CDR3 has 18 residues. CDR1 and CDR2 from the germline V gene are SGHRS and YFSETQ.

The sample holds a few counts of this clone. The chain joins TRBV4-1 to TRBJ2-1, with TRBD2 matching over 11 bases. V shed 0 bases and J 3 bases; nucleotides not matched to a gene: 1. Germline CDR1 reads MGHRA; CDR2 reads YSYEKL. The CDR3 contains 16 residues. CDR3 nucleotides: TGCGCCAGCAGCCAAGATGGGACTAGCGGCTACAATGAGCAGTTCTTC. As protein: CASSQDGTSGYNEQFF.

This chain uses TRBV19 with TRBJ2-3, with TRBD1 identical over 7 bases. This CDR3 is 15 amino acids long. J gave up 4 bases and V 1 base, and 5 bases lay outside the gene matches. Germline V lookup: CDR1 LNHDA, CDR2 SQIVND (reference sequence). The CDR3 DNA reads as TGTGCCAGTAGTATAGGGGCAGGGGGAGCAGATACGCAGTATTTT. Protein sequence: CASSIGAGGADTQYF.